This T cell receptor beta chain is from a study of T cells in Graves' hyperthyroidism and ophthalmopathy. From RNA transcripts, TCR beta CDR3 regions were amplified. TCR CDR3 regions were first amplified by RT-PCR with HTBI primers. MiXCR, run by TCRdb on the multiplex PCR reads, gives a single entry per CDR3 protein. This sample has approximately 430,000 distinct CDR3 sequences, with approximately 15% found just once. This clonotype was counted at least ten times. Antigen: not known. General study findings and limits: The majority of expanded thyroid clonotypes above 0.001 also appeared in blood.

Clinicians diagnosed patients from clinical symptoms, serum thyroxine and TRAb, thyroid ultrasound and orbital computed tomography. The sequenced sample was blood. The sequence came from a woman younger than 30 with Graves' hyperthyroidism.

The CDR3 DNA is TGTGCCAGCAGCACCACGGGTGACGAGCAGTACTTC. This sequence encodes CASSTTGDEQYF. The chain is built from TRBV28 and TRBJ2-7; D is ambiguous. Germline values: CDR1 MDHEN, CDR2 SYDVKM. CDR3 length: 12 residues. V was shortened by 6 bases and J by 5 bases, with 11 bases between the two germline ends.